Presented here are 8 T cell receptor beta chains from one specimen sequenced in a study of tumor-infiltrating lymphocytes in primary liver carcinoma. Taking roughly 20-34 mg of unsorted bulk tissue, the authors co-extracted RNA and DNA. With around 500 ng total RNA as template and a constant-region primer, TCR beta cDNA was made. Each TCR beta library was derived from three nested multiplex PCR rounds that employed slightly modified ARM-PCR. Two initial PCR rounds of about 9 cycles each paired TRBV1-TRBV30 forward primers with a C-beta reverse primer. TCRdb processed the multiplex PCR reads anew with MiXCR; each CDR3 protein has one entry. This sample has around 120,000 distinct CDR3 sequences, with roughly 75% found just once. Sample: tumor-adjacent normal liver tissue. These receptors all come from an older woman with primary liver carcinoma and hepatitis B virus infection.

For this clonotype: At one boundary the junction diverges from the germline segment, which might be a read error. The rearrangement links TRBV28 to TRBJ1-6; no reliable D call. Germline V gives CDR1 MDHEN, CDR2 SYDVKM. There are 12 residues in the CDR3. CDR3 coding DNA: TGTGCCAGCGGTTTCGGCGGACCTAAGGTCCACTTT. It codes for CASGFGGPKVHF.

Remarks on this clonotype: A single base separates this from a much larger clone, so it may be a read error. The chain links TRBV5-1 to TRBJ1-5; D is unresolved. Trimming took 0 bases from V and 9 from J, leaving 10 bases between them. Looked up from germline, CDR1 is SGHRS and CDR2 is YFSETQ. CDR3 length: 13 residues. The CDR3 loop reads CASSLGAWGPQHF. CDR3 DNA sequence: TGCGCCAGCAGCTTGGGTGCCTGGGGGCCCCAGCATTTT.

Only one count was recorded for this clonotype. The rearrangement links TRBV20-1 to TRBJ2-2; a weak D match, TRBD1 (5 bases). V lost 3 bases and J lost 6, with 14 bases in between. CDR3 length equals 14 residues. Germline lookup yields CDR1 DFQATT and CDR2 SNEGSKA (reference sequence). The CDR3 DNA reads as TGCAGTGCTAGCAAGGCTAAAGGGGCCGGGGAGCTGTTTTTT. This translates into CSASKAKGAGELFF.

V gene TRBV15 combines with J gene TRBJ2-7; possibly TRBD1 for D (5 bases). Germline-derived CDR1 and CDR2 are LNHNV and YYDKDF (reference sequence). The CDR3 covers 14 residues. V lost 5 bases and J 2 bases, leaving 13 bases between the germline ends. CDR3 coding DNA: TGTGCCACCAGCGGTGTCCAGGGAACCTACGAGCAGTACTTC. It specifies CATSGVQGTYEQYF.

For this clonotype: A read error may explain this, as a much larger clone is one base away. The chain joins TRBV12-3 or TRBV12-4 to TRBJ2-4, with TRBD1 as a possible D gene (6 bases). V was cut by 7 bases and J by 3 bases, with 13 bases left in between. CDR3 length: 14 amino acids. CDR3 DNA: TGTGCCAGCACCCAGATAGGGGGCAAAAACATTCAGTACTTC. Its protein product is CASTQIGGKNIQYF.

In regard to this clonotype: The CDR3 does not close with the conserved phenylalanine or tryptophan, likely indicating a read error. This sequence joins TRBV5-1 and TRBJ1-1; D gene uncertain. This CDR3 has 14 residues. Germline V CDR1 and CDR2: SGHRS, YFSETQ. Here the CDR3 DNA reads TGCGCCAGCAGCTTCTCTTATGAGAACACTGAGGCTTTCTTA. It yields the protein CASSFSYENTEAFL.

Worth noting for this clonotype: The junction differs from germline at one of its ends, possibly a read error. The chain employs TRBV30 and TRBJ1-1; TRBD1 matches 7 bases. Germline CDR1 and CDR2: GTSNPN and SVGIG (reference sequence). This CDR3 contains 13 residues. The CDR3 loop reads CAWQGTANTEVFF. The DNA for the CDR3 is TGTGCCTGGCAGGGGACAGCCAACACTGAAGTTTTCTTT.

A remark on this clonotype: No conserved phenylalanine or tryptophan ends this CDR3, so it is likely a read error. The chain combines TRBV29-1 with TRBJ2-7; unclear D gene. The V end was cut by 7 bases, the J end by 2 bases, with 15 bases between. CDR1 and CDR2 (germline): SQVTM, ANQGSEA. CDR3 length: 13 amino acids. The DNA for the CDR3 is TGCAGCGCGGCGAGGATGGTCCCCTACGAGCAGTACTAC. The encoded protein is CSAARMVPYEQYY.